Each of the 6 T cell receptor beta chains below was sequenced from the same sample in a study of CD8+ T cells in alopecia areata (dated by TCRdb to the late 2010s). The time point label, read with the paper, signifies: about 25 weeks on oral tofacitinib. The treatment or condition tag for this specimen amounts to: oral pan-JAK inhibitor, 5-10 mg twice daily. Libraries came from the immunoSEQ multiplex PCR assay. To provide template for TCR sequencing, every sample had RNA extracted and reverse transcribed into cDNA. TCRdb mirrors the immuneACCESS table, restricted to in-frame sequences. Some clones are absent from its copies; in checked studies, under half trace to an unresolved V gene, and the reason for the others is unknown. This sample comprises around 110,000 clones, roughly 89% of them detected only once. Together, the top ten hold around 25% of the sample. The source was CD8+ T cells sorted from blood, collected at week 24, from a patient treated with tofacitinib. The origin of the receptors is a human donor with alopecia areata.

The chain combines TRBV5-6 with TRBJ1-1; 8 bases are shared with TRBD1. The CDR3 length is 14 residues. Germline assignment: CDR1 SGHDT and CDR2 YYEEEE. The V and J ends lost 0 bases and 5 bases, in that order; junction bases with no gene match: 3. This CDR3 reads CASSLAQGGTEAFF. DNA of the CDR3: TGTGCCAGCAGCTTGGCACAGGGGGGGACTGAAGCTTTCTTT.

The V call is TRBV7-6, the J call TRBJ2-3; D call uncertain. This CDR3 is built from 14 residues. The V end lost 4 bases, the J end lost 2 bases, and 10 bases lay between the germline ends. The V gene's germline CDR1 is SGHVS and CDR2 FNYEAQ. The CDR3 DNA reads TGTGCCAGCAGCTCGTACATACCCACAGATACGCAGTATTTT. This codes for CASSSYIPTDTQYF. Filled out from reference TRBV7-6 and TRBJ2-3, the complete variable domain reads GAGVSQSPRYKVTKRGQDVALRCDPISGHVSLYWYRQALGQGPEFLTYFNYEAQQDKSGLPNDRFSAERPEGSISTLTIQRTEQRDSAMYRCASSSYIPTDTQYFGPGTRLTVL.

The V gene is TRBV6-5, the J gene TRBJ2-5; D uncertain. CDR3 length equals 13 residues. Germline V gives CDR1 MNHEY, CDR2 SVGAGI. Trimming took off 6 bases at V and 4 bases at J, with 12 bases between the two ends. CDR3 coding DNA: TGTGCCAGCAGCCCAATGGCAGCAGAGACCCAGTACTTC. It encodes CASSPMAAETQYF.

CDR3 DNA sequence: TGTGCCATGCGGACAGCACTAGCCAAAAACATTCAGTACTTC. It codes for CAMRTALAKNIQYF. The gene calls are TRBV10-3 and TRBJ2-4, with D possibly matching TRBD1 (6 bases). V shed 9 bases and J shed 0 bases, with 12 bases lying between them. The CDR3 extends over 14 amino acids. Germline CDR1 is ENHRY and CDR2 is SYGVKD.

This chain uses TRBV29-1 with TRBJ2-5; 8 bases line up with TRBD1. In germline, CDR1 is SQVTM, CDR2 ANQGSEA. Trimming took 1 base from V and 5 from J; bases not matched to a gene: 15. The CDR3 totals 17 residues. Written as DNA, the CDR3 is TGCAGCGTTGAAGGAAGGCCTTCGGACAGGGAGTATGAGACCCAGTACTTC. Translating gives CSVEGRPSDREYETQYF. Full variable domain (missing parts from reference TRBV29-1 and TRBJ2-5): SAVISQKPSRDICQRGTSLTIQCQVDSQVTMMFWYRQQPGQSLTLIATANQGSEATYESGFVIDKFPISRPNLTFSTLTVSNMSPEDSSIYLCSVEGRPSDREYETQYFGPGTRLLVL.

The CDR3 reads CASSSPGLETQYF. DNA for the CDR3: TGTGCCAGCAGCTCGCCCGGGCTAGAGACCCAGTACTTC. This chain links TRBV7-2 with TRBJ2-5, with no clear D. Germline loops: CDR1 SGHTA, CDR2 FQGNSA. Trimming pared 4 bases from V and 4 bases from J, leaving 10 bases between. CDR3 length: 13 residues.